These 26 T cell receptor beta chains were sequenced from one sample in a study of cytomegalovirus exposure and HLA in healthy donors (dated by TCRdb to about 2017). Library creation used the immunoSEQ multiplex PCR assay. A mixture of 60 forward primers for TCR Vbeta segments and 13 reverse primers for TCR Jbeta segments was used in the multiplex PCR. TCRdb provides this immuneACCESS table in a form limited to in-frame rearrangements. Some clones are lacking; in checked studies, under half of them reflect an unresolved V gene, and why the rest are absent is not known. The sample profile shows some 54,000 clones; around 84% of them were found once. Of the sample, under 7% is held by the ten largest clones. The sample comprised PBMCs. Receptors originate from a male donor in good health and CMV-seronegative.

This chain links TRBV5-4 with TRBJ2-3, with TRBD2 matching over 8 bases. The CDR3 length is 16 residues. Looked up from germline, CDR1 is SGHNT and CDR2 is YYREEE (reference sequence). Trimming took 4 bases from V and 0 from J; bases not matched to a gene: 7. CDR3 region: CASSTPGGASTDTQYF. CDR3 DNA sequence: TGTGCCAGCAGCACCCCCGGGGGGGCTAGCACAGATACGCAGTATTTT. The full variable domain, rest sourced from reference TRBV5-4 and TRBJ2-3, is ETGVTQSPTHLIKTRGQQVTLRCSSQSGHNTVSWYQQALGQGPQFIFQYYREEENGRGNFPPRFSGLQFPNYSSELNVNALELDDSALYLCASSTPGGASTDTQYFGPGTRLTVL.

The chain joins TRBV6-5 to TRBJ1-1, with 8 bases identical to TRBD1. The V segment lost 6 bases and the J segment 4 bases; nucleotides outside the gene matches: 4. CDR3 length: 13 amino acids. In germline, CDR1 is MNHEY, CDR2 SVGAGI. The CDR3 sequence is CASRDRARTEAFF. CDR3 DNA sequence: TGTGCCAGCAGGGACAGGGCGCGCACTGAAGCTTTCTTT.

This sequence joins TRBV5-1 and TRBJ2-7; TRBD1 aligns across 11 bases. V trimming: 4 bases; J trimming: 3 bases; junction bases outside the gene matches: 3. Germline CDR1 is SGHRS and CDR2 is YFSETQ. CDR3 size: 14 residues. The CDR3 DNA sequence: TGCGCCAGCAGCCCCGGGACAGGGGGCTACGAGCAGTACTTC. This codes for CASSPGTGGYEQYF.

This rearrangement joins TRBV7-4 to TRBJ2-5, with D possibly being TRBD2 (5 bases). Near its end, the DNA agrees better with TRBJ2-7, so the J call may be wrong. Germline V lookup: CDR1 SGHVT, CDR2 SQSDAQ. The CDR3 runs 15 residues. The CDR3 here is CASSCSPDGNYEQYF. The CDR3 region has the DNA TGTGCCAGCAGTTGTTCTCCGGACGGGAACTACGAGCAGTACTTC.

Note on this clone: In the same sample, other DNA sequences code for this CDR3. CDR3 amino acids: CASSPSGGGGDTQYF. CDR3 DNA: TGTGCCAGCAGCCCGAGCGGGGGCGGGGGAGATACGCAGTATTTT. The chain links TRBV7-3 to TRBJ2-3; 8 bases match TRBD2. The CDR3 has 15 residues. V lost 5 bases to trimming and J lost 5 bases; unmatched junction nucleotides: 9. Germline CDR1 is SGHTA and CDR2 is FQGTGA.

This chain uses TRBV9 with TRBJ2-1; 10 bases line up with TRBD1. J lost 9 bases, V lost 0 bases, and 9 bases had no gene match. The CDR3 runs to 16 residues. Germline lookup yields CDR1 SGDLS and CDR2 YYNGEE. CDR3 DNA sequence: TGTGCCAGCAGCGTAGTTGGGACAGGGGAGTTACGTGAGCAGTTCTTC. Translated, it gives CASSVVGTGELREQFF.

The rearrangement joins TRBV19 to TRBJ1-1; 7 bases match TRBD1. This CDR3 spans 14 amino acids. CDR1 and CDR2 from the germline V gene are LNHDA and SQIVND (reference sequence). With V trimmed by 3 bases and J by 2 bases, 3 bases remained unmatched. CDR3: CASSIGQANTEAFF. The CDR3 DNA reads TGTGCCAGTAGTATTGGACAGGCCAACACTGAAGCTTTCTTT.

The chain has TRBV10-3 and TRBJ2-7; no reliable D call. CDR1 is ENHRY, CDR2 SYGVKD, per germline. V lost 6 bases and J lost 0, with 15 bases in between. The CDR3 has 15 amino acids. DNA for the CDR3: TGTGCCATCAGGAGCGATGCAATGAGCTCCTACGAGCAGTACTTC. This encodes CAIRSDAMSSYEQYF.

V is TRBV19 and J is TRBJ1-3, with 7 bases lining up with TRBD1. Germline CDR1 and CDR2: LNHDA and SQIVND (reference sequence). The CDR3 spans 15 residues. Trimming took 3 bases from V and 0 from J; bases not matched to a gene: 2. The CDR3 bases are TGTGCCAGTAGTATTGGGGACAGCTCTGGAAACACCATATATTTT. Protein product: CASSIGDSSGNTIYF. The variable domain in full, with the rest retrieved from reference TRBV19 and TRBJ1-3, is DGGITQSPKYLFRKEGQNVTLSCEQNLNHDAMYWYRQDPGQGLRLIYYSQIVNDFQKGDIAEGYSVSREKKESFPLTVTSAQKNPTAFYLCASSIGDSSGNTIYFGEGSWLTVV.

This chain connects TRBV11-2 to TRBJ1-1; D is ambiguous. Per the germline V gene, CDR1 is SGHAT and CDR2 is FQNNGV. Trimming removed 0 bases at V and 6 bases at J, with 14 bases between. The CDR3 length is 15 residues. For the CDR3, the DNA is TGTGCCAGCAGCTTAGATCGAGTGGCACAGCCTGAAGCTTTCTTT. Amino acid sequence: CASSLDRVAQPEAFF.

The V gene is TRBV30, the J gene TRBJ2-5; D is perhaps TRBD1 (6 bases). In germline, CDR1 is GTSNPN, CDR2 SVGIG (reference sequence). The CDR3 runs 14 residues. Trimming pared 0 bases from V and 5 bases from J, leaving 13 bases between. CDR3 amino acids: CAWSVPGQGETQYF. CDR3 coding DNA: TGTGCCTGGAGTGTACCCGGGCAGGGGGAGACCCAGTACTTC.

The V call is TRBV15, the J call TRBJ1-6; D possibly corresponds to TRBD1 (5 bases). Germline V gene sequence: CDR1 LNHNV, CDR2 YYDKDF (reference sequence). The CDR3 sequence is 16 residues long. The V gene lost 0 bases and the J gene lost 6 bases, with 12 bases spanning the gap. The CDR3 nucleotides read TGTGCCACCAGCAGAGATCGGGGGTTTGCTAATTCACCCCTCCACTTT. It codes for CATSRDRGFANSPLHF.

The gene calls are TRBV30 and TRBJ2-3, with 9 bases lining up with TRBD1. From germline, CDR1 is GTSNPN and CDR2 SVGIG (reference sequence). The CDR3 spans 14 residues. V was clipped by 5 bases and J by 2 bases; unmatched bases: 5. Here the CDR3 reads CAWVQGATTDTQYF. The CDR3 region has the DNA TGTGCCTGGGTACAGGGGGCCACCACAGATACGCAGTATTTT.

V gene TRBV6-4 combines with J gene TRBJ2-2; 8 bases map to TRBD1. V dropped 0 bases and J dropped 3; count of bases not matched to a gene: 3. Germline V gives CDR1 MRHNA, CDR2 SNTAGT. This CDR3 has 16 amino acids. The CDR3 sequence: CASSDSADRDTGELFF. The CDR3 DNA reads TGTGCCAGCAGTGACTCGGCGGACAGGGACACCGGGGAGCTGTTTTTT.

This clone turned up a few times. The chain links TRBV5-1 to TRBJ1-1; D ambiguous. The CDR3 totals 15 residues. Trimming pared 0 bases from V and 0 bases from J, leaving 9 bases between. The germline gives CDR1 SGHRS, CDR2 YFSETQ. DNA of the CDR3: TGCGCCAGCAGCTTGGACATGTCCATGAACACTGAAGCTTTCTTT. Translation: CASSLDMSMNTEAFF.

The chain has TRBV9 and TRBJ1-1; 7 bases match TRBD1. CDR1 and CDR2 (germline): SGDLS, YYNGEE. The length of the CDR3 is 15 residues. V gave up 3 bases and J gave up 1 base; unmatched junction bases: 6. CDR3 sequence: CASSGGAGGNTEAFF. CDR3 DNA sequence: TGTGCCAGCAGCGGGGGGGCAGGGGGGAACACTGAAGCTTTCTTT.

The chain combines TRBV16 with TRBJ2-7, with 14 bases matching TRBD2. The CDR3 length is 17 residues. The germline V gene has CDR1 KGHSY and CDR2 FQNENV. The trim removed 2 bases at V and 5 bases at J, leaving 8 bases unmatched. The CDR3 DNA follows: TGTGCCAGCAGCCAAGGACTAGCGGGGGGTTTTTTCGACGAGCAGTACTTC. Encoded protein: CASSQGLAGGFFDEQYF.

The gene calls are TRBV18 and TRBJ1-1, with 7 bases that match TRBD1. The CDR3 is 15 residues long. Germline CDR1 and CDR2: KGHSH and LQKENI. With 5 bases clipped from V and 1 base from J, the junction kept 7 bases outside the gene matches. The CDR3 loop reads CASSSTGAGNTEAFF. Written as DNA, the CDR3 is TGTGCCAGCTCATCAACAGGGGCCGGGAACACTGAAGCTTTCTTT.

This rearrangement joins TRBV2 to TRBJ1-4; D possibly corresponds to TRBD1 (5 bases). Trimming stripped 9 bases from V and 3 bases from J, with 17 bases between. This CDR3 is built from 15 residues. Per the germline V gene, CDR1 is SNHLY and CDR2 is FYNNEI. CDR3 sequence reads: CASGIRDFANEKLFF. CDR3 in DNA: TGTGCCAGTGGGATCAGGGACTTCGCTAATGAAAAACTGTTTTTT.

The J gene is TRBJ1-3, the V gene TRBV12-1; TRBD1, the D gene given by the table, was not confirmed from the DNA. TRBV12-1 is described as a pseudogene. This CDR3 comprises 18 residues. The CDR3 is CASSFAHQGGQGGSTIYF. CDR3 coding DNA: TGTGCCAGCAGCTTTGCGCACCAGGGCGGCCAGGGGGGAAGCACCATATATTTT.

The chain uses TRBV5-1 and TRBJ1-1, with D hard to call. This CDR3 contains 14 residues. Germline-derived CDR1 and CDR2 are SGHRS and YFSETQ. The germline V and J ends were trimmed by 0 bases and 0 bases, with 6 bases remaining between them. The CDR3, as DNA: TGCGCCAGCAGCTTGGCCGGTATGAACACTGAAGCTTTCTTT. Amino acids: CASSLAGMNTEAFF. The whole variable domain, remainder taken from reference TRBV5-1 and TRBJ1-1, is KAGVTQTPRYLIKTRGQQVTLSCSPISGHRSVSWYQQTPGQGLQFLFEYFSETQRNKGNFPGRFSGRQFSNSRSEMNVSTLELGDSALYLCASSLAGMNTEAFFGQGTRLTVV.

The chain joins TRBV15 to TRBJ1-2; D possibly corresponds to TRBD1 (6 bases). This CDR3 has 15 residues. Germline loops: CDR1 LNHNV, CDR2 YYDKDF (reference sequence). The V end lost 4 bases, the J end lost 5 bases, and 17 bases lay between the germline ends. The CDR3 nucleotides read TGTGCCACCAGCACACTAGAGGGCAGGGGTTATGGCTACACCTTC. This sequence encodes CATSTLEGRGYGYTF.

CDR3 in amino acids: CASSPDRGSPLHF. Written as DNA, the CDR3 is TGTGCCAGCAGCCCGGACCGGGGGTCACCCCTCCACTTT. The V call is TRBV7-6, the J call TRBJ1-6, with a possible D match to TRBD1 (5 bases). Germline loops: CDR1 SGHVS, CDR2 FNYEAQ. Trimming removed 5 bases from V and 10 bases from J, with 12 bases in between. The CDR3 spans 13 residues.

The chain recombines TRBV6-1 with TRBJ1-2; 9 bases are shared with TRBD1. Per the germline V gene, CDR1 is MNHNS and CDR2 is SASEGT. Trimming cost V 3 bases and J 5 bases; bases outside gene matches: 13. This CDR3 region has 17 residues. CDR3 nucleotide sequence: TGTGCCAGCAGTGACCGGGACAGGGACGACTATCGATATGGCTACACCTTC. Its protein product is CASSDRDRDDYRYGYTF.

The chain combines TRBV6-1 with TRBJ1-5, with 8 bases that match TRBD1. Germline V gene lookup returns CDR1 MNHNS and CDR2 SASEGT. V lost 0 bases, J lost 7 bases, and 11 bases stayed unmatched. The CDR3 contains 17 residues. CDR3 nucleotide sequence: TGTGCCAGCAGTGAAGCCGCTGCAGTGCAGGGGGCCCAGCCCCAGCATTTT. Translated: CASSEAAAVQGAQPQHF.

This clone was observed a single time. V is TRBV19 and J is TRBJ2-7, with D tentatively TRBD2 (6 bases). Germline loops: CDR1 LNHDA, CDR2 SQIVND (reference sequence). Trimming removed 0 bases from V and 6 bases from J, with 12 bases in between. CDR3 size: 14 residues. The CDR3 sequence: CASSIDGGTIEQYF. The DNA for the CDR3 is TGTGCCAGTAGTATAGACGGGGGTACTATCGAGCAGTACTTC.